A selection of T cell receptor beta chains follows, all from one sample in a study of glioma-infiltrating T cells after dendritic cell vaccination. TCRdb keeps only in-frame clones here, not all; method: immunoSEQ multiplex PCR. The sample holds fewer than 90,000 clones; roughly 87% are singletons and the top ten take approximately 6.6%. Sequences were derived from blood, sampled after dendritic cell vaccination. Every receptor here comes from a human donor with glioblastoma. The CDR3 runs from the conserved cysteine through the conserved F or W. Fields, in order: D gene, J gene, clone size, V gene, CDR3 protein, CDR3 DNA. The D gene is left open where the match is weak. Clone size is not always given. Where it is, it says once, few, many or a class for expanded clones.

>NA|TRBJ1-1|NA|TRBV7-3
CASSPAGATEAFF
TGTGCCAGCAGTCCTGCAGGGGCAACTGAAGCTTTCTTT
>NA|TRBJ2-2|NA|TRBV6-5
CASRPEGDPGELFF
TGTGCCAGCAGGCCAGAGGGGGACCCCGGGGAGCTGTTTTTT
>NA|TRBJ2-1|NA|TRBV6-5
CASRTDRNEQFF
TGTGCCAGCAGAACCGACAGGAATGAGCAGTTCTTC
>NA|TRBJ2-7|NA|TRBV30
CAWTPGEAEQYF
TGTGCCTGGACCCCCGGGGAGGCCGAGCAGTACTTC
>NA|TRBJ2-4|NA|TRBV19
CASSIGARTENIQYF
TGTGCCAGTAGTATAGGGGCTCGGACAGAAAACATTCAGTACTTC
>NA|TRBJ2-4|once|TRBV5-6
CASSSYGTTGRQYF
TGTGCCAGCAGCTCGTACGGGACAACCGGCAGACAGTACTTC
>TRBD1|TRBJ2-7|once|TRBV6-1
CASSPDRGASYEQYF
TGTGCCAGCAGCCCTGACAGGGGTGCATCCTACGAGCAGTACTTC
>TRBD1|TRBJ2-6|NA|TRBV7-2
CAIGYPGGPTGANVLTF
TGTGCCATCGGGTACCCAGGGGGACCTACTGGGGCCAACGTCCTGACTTTC
>NA|TRBJ2-2|few|TRBV9
CASSSTGYPAGELFF
TGTGCCAGCAGTTCTACAGGGTACCCGGCCGGGGAGCTGTTTTTT
>TRBD2|TRBJ2-3|NA|TRBV5-4
CASSFGAGGQGDTQYF
TGTGCCAGCAGCTTCGGAGCGGGGGGGCAGGGAGATACGCAGTATTTT
>TRBD2|TRBJ2-3|NA|TRBV4-2
CASSQDRTSGGAVDTQYF
TGTGCCAGCAGCCAAGACCGGACTAGCGGGGGGGCAGTAGATACGCAGTATTTT
>NA|TRBJ2-4|NA|TRBV7-8
CASSSGQGGGLAKNIQYF
TGTGCCAGCAGCTCCGGACAGGGAGGGGGTCTAGCCAAAAACATTCAGTACTTC
>NA|TRBJ2-7|NA|TRBV5-1
CASSLDSGAYEQYF
TGCGCCAGCAGCTTGGATAGCGGAGCTTACGAGCAGTACTTC
>TRBD1|TRBJ1-2|NA|TRBV27
CASRGQGKYGHTF
TGTGCCAGCAGAGGACAGGGAAAATATGGCCACACCTTC
>NA|TRBJ2-2|few|TRBV7-6
CASSLGQNTGELFF
TGTGCCAGCAGCCTGGGACAAAACACCGGGGAGCTGTTTTTT
>NA|TRBJ1-1|NA|TRBV4-1
CASSQENRVYTEAFF
TGCGCCAGCAGCCAAGAAAACAGGGTGTACACTGAAGCTTTCTTT
>NA|TRBJ2-5|NA|TRBV11-3
CASSTHRVGETQYF
TGTGCCAGCAGCACACACAGGGTAGGGGAGACCCAGTACTTC
>NA|TRBJ2-1|NA|TRBV2
CASSPRTSGNEQFF
TGTGCCAGCAGTCCTCGTACCTCGGGCAATGAGCAGTTCTTC
>TRBD1|TRBJ2-7|NA|TRBV19
CASGQAISGEQYF
TGTGCCAGCGGACAGGCCATTTCGGGCGAGCAGTACTTC
>NA|TRBJ1-5|NA|TRBV5-5
CASSLDRINQPQHF
TGTGCCAGCAGCCTCGACAGAATTAATCAGCCCCAGCATTTT
>TRBD1|TRBJ1-2|NA|TRBV2
CASREDRTNPEANYGYTF
TGTGCCAGCAGGGAGGACAGGACGAACCCAGAGGCTAACTATGGCTACACCTTC
>NA|TRBJ2-3|NA|TRBV5-1
CASSLAEVVSTDTQYF
TGCGCCAGCAGCTTGGCCGAGGTAGTGAGCACAGATACGCAGTATTTT
>TRBD1|TRBJ1-2|NA|TRBV5-1
CASSRTGDNYGYTF
TGCGCCAGCAGCAGGACAGGGGATAACTATGGCTACACCTTC
>TRBD1|TRBJ1-3|NA|TRBV7-2
CASSYSTGSSGNTIYF
TGTGCCAGCAGCTATTCGACAGGGAGCTCTGGAAACACCATATATTTT
>TRBD1|TRBJ2-7|NA|TRBV18
CASSPPGTELPYEQYF
TGTGCCAGCTCACCGCCCGGGACAGAGCTTCCCTACGAGCAGTACTTC
>NA|TRBJ1-1|once|TRBV15
CATSRNMNTEAFF
TGTGCCACCAGCAGAAATATGAACACTGAAGCTTTCTTT
>NA|TRBJ2-5|NA|TRBV4-2
CASSQDYGEGTQYF
TGTGCCAGCAGCCAAGACTACGGTGAGGGGACCCAGTACTTC
>TRBD2|TRBJ2-7|NA|TRBV7-9
CASSLASGGDYEQYF
TGTGCCAGCAGCTTAGCTAGCGGGGGAGACTACGAGCAGTACTTC
>TRBD2|TRBJ2-3|NA|TRBV10-3
CAISGLAGTDTQYF
TGTGCCATCAGTGGACTAGCGGGGACAGATACGCAGTATTTT
>NA|TRBJ1-4|NA|TRBV7-2
CASRTTGGLDNEKLFF
TGTGCCAGCAGAACAACGGGGGGTTTAGATAATGAAAAACTGTTTTTT
>NA|TRBJ1-1|NA|TRBV4-1
CASSQDNLYGEGINTEAFF
TGCGCCAGCAGCCAAGATAATTTATACGGGGAGGGGATTAACACTGAAGCTTTCTTT
>NA|TRBJ1-2|NA|TRBV5-1
CASGLARTVADGYTF
TGCGCCAGCGGCTTGGCTAGGACTGTGGCTGATGGCTACACCTTC
>TRBD1|TRBJ2-7|NA|TRBV7-8
CASSWGTGASYEQYF
TGTGCCAGCAGCTGGGGGACAGGGGCCTCCTACGAGCAGTACTTC